These 3 T cell receptor beta chains share one sample of origin, sequenced in a study of blood T cell repertoires in COVID-19. TCRdb's table, derived via immunoSEQ multiplex PCR, lists solely in-frame clones and lacks some. The sample consists of some 50,000 clones, more than 75% of them appearing once. Input material: peripheral blood. Every receptor here comes from a woman older than 75 with COVID-19, enrolled during active disease.

This chain connects TRBV3-1 (or the pseudogene TRBV3-2) to TRBJ1-2; D perhaps matches TRBD1 (6 bases). The CDR3 has 15 amino acids. V shed 2 bases and J shed 4 bases, with 14 bases lying between them. The germline gives CDR1 LGHDT, CDR2 YNNKEL (reference sequence). In DNA, the CDR3 is TGTGCCAGCAGCCAACAAGCGGGACAACCCTATGGCTACACCTTC. The encoded protein is CASSQQAGQPYGYTF.

CDR3 loop: CASSAQVKLGYGYTF. CDR3 bases: TGTGCCAGCAGCGCCCAGGTGAAGCTGGGCTATGGCTACACCTTC. The J gene is TRBJ1-2, the V gene TRBV9; D is unresolved. V was pared by 3 bases and J by 4 bases, with 16 bases between. Looked up from germline, CDR1 is SGDLS and CDR2 is YYNGEE. The CDR3 extends over 15 amino acids.

J is TRBJ1-1 and V is TRBV6-6, with D possibly matching TRBD1 (5 bases). The CDR3 spans 13 residues. Germline V gene sequence: CDR1 MNHNY, CDR2 SVGAGI (reference sequence). V lost 7 bases and J 1 base, leaving 10 bases between the germline ends. The CDR3, as DNA: TGTGCCAGCAACTCTAGGGGGAACACTGAAGCTTTCTTT. This sequence encodes CASNSRGNTEAFF.